The present T cell receptor (beta chain) was sequenced within a study of PD-L1 blockade in urothelial cancer. As for the study in general: The patients first took atezolizumab around 2014, receiving 1,200 mg intravenously every 3 weeks.

Specified time point: pretreatment peripheral blood. The CDR3 has 15 residues. Germline loops: CDR1 LNHDA, CDR2 SQIVND (reference sequence). Deletions cut 3 bases from V and 2 bases from J, with 14 bases between. The repertoire was sequenced with immunoSEQ multiplex PCR; TCRdb's copy has only in-frame clones and lacks some. The table includes tens of thousands of clones, 70% to 90% detected once. The clonotype was recovered from a woman aged 55-70 years with urothelial cancer. The chain joins TRBV19 to TRBJ2-7; maybe TRBD2 (6 bases). The sample in question was PBMCs, obtained around atezolizumab (anti-PD-L1) treatment. This chain's CDR3 is CASSIRGGDPYEQYF. As DNA, the CDR3 is TGTGCCAGTAGTATTAGAGGCGGGGATCCCTACGAGCAGTACTTC.